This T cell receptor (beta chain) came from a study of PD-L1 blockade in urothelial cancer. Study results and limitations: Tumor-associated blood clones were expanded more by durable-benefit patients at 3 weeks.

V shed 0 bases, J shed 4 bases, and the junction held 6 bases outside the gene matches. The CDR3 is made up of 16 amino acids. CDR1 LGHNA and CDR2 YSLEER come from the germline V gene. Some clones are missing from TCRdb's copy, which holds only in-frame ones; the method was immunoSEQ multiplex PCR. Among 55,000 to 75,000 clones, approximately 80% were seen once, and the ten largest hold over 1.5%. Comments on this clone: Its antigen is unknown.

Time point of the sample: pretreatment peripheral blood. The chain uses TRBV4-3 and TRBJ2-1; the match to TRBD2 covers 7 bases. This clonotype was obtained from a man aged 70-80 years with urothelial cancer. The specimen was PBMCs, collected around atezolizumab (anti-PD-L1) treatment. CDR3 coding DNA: TGCGCCAGCAGCCAAGAACCAGCGGGGTCTTACAATGAGCAGTTCTTC. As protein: CASSQEPAGSYNEQFF.